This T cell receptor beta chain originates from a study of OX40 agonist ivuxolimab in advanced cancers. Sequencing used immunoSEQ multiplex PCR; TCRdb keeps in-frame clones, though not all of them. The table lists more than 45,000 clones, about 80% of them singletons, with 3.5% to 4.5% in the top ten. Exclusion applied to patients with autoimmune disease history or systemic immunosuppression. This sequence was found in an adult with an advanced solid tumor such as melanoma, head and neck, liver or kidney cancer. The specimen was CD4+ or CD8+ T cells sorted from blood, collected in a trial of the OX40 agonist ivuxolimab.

As DNA, the CDR3 is TGTGCCAGCAGCCCGTCGGACGGGTATAGCAATCAGCCCCAGCATTTT. It codes for CASSPSDGYSNQPQHF. V gene TRBV7-2 combines with J gene TRBJ1-5; D is uncertain. V lost 5 bases to trimming and J lost 0 bases, with 14 bases between them. Germline lookup yields CDR1 SGHTA and CDR2 FQGNSA. This CDR3 is 16 amino acids long.